This T cell receptor beta chain was profiled in a study of T cell responses to AZD1222 COVID-19 vaccine. As concerns this clone: Its target is unknown.

Notes on the study in general: Reports say nearly half of spike-specific TCRs go after unmutated variant regions.

Repertoires were generated with immunoSEQ multiplex PCR, while TCRdb's copy carries only in-frame clones and drops some. The top ten clones hold under 2% of a sample with more than 100,000 clones, 85% to 95% of them seen once. The material sequenced was peripheral blood, taken on day 0 of AZD1222 vaccination. The receptor's source is an adult in good health.

The CDR3 protein is CASSLFRQGSGANVLTF. In DNA form, the CDR3 reads TGTGCCAGCAGTTTATTCAGACAGGGGTCTGGGGCCAACGTCCTGACTTTC. This chain connects TRBV9 to TRBJ2-6; 8 bases are shared with TRBD1. V lost 5 bases and J lost 1; bases outside the gene matches: 8. This CDR3 comprises 17 residues. Germline CDR1 and CDR2: SGDLS and YYNGEE.